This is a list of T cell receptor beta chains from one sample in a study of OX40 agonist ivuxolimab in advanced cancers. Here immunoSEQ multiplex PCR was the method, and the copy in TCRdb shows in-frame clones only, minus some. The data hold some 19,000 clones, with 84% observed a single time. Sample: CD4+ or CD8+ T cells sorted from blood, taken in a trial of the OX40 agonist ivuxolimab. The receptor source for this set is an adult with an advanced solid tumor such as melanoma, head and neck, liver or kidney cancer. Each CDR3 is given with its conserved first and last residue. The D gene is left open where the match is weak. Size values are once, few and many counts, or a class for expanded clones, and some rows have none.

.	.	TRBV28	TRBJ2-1	TGTGCCAGCAGCCGGGCCTCTTCCTACAATGAGCAGTTCTTC	CASSRASSYNEQFF
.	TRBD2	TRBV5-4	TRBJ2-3	TGTGCCAGCAGCTTGGAAAGTAGCGGGAGGTCTTCAGATACGCAGTATTTT	CASSLESSGRSSDTQYF
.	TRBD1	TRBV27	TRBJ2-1	TGTGCCAGCCGCCCTTCTGGACAGGGAAATGAGCAGTTCTTC	CASRPSGQGNEQFF
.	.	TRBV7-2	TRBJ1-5	TGTGCCAGCAGCTTGTGGCGCAGCGCGAATCAGCCCCAGCATTTT	CASSLWRSANQPQHF
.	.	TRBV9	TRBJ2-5	TGTGCCAGCAGCGTAGGGACAGAGCTCCAAGAGACCCAGTACTTC	CASSVGTELQETQYF
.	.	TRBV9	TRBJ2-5	TGTGCCAGCAGCGTTGTACTAGATGGGACCCAGTACTTC	CASSVVLDGTQYF
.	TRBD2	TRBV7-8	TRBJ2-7	TGTGCCAGCACCGATAGGACTAGCGGAAAAAAAGAGCAGTACTTC	CASTDRTSGKKEQYF
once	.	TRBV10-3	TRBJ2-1	TGTGCCATCAGTGAGTCGAGCGGATCCTACAATGAGCAGTTCTTC	CAISESSGSYNEQFF
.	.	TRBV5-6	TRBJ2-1	TGTGCCAGCAGCTCGACTATGCCCAATCTGGTCTTC	CASSSTMPNLVF
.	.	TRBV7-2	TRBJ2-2	TGTGCCAGCAGCTTGTCCGGGACCGGGGAGCTGTTTTTT	CASSLSGTGELFF
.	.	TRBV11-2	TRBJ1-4	TGTGCCAGCAGCCCCACCGGGGGGGGGCCAACTAATGAAAAACTGTTTTTT	CASSPTGGGPTNEKLFF
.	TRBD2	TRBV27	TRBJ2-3	TGTGCCAGCAGTTTGGACAGCGGGAGGGGCACAGATACGCAGTATTTT	CASSLDSGRGTDTQYF
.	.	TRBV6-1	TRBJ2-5	TGTGCCAGCAGTGAACGGGGGCCAGAGACCCAGTACTTC	CASSERGPETQYF
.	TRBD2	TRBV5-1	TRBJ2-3	TGCGCCAGCAGCTCCGGGACTAGCGGGAGAACAGATACGCAGTATTTT	CASSSGTSGRTDTQYF
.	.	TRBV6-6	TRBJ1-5	TGTGCCAGCAGCCCCACAGGTCTTGGTCAGCCCCAGCATTTT	CASSPTGLGQPQHF
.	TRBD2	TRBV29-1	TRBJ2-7	TGCAGCTACACTAGCGTATTCTACGAGCAGTACTTC	CSYTSVFYEQYF
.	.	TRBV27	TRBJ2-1	TGTGCCAGCAGTTCCCGGGACACAAGCTCCTACAATGAGCAGTTCTTC	CASSSRDTSSYNEQFF